This TCR beta chain was recovered during a study of early stage breast cancer tumors. V dropped 5 bases and J dropped 1 base, with 11 bases sitting between them. This CDR3 is 14 amino acids long. Germline loops: CDR1 SGHNT, CDR2 YENEEA. Libraries were prepared by immunoSEQ multiplex PCR; TCRdb keeps only in-frame clonotypes and omits some of them. The sample has some 7,800 clones, approximately 80% seen once. In this sample, this clone is medium-sized. Antigen specificity is unknown. Study findings and constraints: Commonly generated sequences made up most enriched TCRB sequences shared between patients. Blood repertoires resembled normal breast more than tumor.

The sample was normal breast tissue next to the tumor. The sequence derives from a person in their sixties or seventies with breast cancer. This rearrangement joins TRBV11-3 to TRBJ2-5, with TRBD1 as a possible D gene (6 bases). The DNA of the CDR3 is TGTGCCAGCAGCCTCGACAGGTCCCAAGAGACCCAGTACTTC. Translation: CASSLDRSQETQYF.